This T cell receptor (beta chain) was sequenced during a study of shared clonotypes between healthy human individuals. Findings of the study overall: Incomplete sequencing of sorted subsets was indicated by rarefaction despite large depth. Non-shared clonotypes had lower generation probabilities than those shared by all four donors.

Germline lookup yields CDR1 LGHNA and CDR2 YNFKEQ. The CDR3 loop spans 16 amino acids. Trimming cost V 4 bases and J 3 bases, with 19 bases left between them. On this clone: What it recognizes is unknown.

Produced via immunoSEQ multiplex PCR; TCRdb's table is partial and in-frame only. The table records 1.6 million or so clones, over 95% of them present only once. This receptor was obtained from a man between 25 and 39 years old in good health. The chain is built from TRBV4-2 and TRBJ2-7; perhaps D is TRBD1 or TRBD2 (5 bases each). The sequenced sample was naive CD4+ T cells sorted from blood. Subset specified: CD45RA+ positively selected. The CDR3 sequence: CASSPLGTTVLYEQYF. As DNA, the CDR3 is TGTGCCAGCAGCCCTCTAGGGACCACGGTCCTCTACGAGCAGTACTTC.